This is a list of T cell receptor beta chains from one sample in a study of identical twins. TCRdb recomputed calls from the 5' RACE reads with MiXCR, one row per CDR3 protein. The table lists just over 500,000 distinct CDR3 sequences, roughly a fifth of them singletons, with approximately 0.95% in the top ten. This sample also belongs to another study, concerning T cells expressing NK-cell markers.

Material for sequencing was CD4+ T cells sorted from blood. These receptors all come from a woman younger than 30 in good health. Each CDR3 is given with its conserved first and last residue. A D gene is named only where the DNA matches it firmly. Expanded clones get a size class; other rows say once, few or many, or leave the size out.

J,D,size,V,DNA,CDR3
TRBJ2-3,.,.,TRBV7-2,TGTGCCAGCAGCCTCGACCCGTACACAGATACGCAGTATTTT,CASSLDPYTDTQYF
TRBJ1-2,.,.,TRBV5-5,TGTGCCAGCAGCGGGGTGGTCTTTGGTCCCTTCTATGGCTACACCTTC,CASSGVVFGPFYGYTF
TRBJ2-7,.,few,TRBV2,TGTGCCAGCACCCGGACCGAGGCGACGGAGCAGTACTTC,CASTRTEATEQYF
TRBJ1-5,.,.,TRBV7-2,TGTGCCAGCAGCTCATCCGGGGCCTGGGGCCAGCCCCAGCATTTT,CASSSSGAWGQPQHF
TRBJ2-5,TRBD1,many,TRBV12-3/TRBV12-4,TGTGCCAGCATGGGGACAGCAGAAGAGACCCAGTACTTC,CASMGTAEETQYF
TRBJ2-3,.,few,TRBV6-2/TRBV6-3,TGTGCCAGCAGTTACTCCCCCTGGGGATCCACAGATACGCAGTATTTT,CASSYSPWGSTDTQYF
TRBJ2-1,TRBD2,few,TRBV5-6,TGTGCCAGCACCCGACGTCAGCGGGGTTCATACAATGAGCAGTTCTTC,CASTRRQRGSYNEQFF
TRBJ2-1,TRBD1,few,TRBV18,TGTGCCAGCTCGCCCGACAGGGCGGGTGAGCAGTTCTTC,CASSPDRAGEQFF
TRBJ2-4,.,many,TRBV12-5,TGTGCTAGTGGTTTGGTACTAGATGGGTACTTAGCCAAAAACATTCAGTACTTC,CASGLVLDGYLAKNIQYF
TRBJ2-1,.,.,TRBV18,TGTGCCAGCTATCGGGTCGGACTGGGATCCTACAATGAGCAGTTCTTC,CASYRVGLGSYNEQFF
TRBJ2-2,.,.,TRBV7-8,TGTGCCAGCAGCTTAGGGCAGAAGAACACCGGGGAGCTGTTTTTT,CASSLGQKNTGELFF
TRBJ2-1,TRBD2,.,TRBV7-2,TGTGCCAGCAGCCTTGGGAGGGCTCAGGTTGAGCAGTTCTTC,CASSLGRAQVEQFF
TRBJ1-1,TRBD1,many,TRBV5-1,TGCGCCAGCAGCTTGGCAGGGGGGCGCGGGGAGACTGAAGCTTTCTTT,CASSLAGGRGETEAFF
TRBJ2-3,.,once,TRBV27,TGTGCCAGCAAAGAGCTAGGTCAGGGGCCCACAGATACGCAGTATTTT,CASKELGQGPTDTQYF
TRBJ2-3,.,.,TRBV20-1,TGCAGTGCTATTCTAGTTAGAACAGATACGCAGTATTTT,CSAILVRTDTQYF
TRBJ1-4,.,.,TRBV6-5,TGTGCCAGCAGTTACGCCGGGGCAACTAATGAAAAACTGTTTTTT,CASSYAGATNEKLFF
TRBJ2-4,.,few,TRBV27,TGTGCCAGCAGTACCAAGGGGTTCCTAGCCAAAAACATTCAGTACTTC,CASSTKGFLAKNIQYF
TRBJ1-1,.,.,TRBV20-1,TGCAGTGCTAGTTGGCGGATGAACACTGAAGCTTTCTTT,CSASWRMNTEAFF
TRBJ2-3,TRBD1,many,TRBV12-3/TRBV12-4,TGTGCCAGCAGAACCAGCCGGACAGGGGCCGGAGATACGCAGTATTTT,CASRTSRTGAGDTQYF
TRBJ2-2,TRBD2,.,TRBV19,TGTGCCAGTAGTCCCCTCCGCGGGAGGGTAAACACCGGGGAGCTGTTTTTT,CASSPLRGRVNTGELFF
TRBJ2-1,TRBD2,.,TRBV7-8,TGTGCCAGCAGCTTAGGCCGTGTAGCGGGGGGCTACAATGAGCAGTTCTTC,CASSLGRVAGGYNEQFF
TRBJ1-1,.,few,TRBV20-1,TGCAGTGCCGTACAGGGTCAGAGGACTGAAGCTTTCTTT,CSAVQGQRTEAFF
TRBJ2-3,.,.,TRBV5-6,TGTGCCAGCAGCTCCAGTTCGACAGAGGATACGCAGTATTTT,CASSSSSTEDTQYF
TRBJ1-3,.,few,TRBV7-8,TGTGCCAGCAGCTTCCGATCTGGAAACACCATATATTTT,CASSFRSGNTIYF
TRBJ2-5,.,.,TRBV19,TGTGCCAGTAGTATTGGCCTGTTCGTTGAGACCCAGTACTTC,CASSIGLFVETQYF
TRBJ2-3,TRBD1,.,TRBV29-1,TGCAGCCTCCAGGACAGGGGACCCACAGATACGCAGTATTTT,CSLQDRGPTDTQYF
TRBJ2-4,.,.,TRBV9,TGTGCCAGCAGGACGGCCCCCCAAGACGGCTTATTGTACTTC,CASRTAPQDGLLYF
TRBJ1-5,TRBD1,.,TRBV10-3,TGTGCCATCAGTCCCGGACAGGGAGATCAGCCCCAGCATTTT,CAISPGQGDQPQHF
TRBJ2-3,.,few,TRBV20-1,TGCAGTGCTAGAGAGGCAGGGTGGATGGATACGCAGTATTTT,CSAREAGWMDTQYF
TRBJ2-1,.,.,TRBV20-1,TGCAGTGCTACAGGGCAGTTTTCCGATGAGCAGTTCTTC,CSATGQFSDEQFF
TRBJ1-3,.,.,TRBV4-3,TGCGCCAGCAGCCAAGATTATCTTGGCACCATATATTTT,CASSQDYLGTIYF
TRBJ2-7,.,.,TRBV10-3,TGTGCCATCAGCTCCCAGGTTTGGCACGAGCAGTACTTC,CAISSQVWHEQYF
TRBJ2-2,.,.,TRBV4-3,TGCGCCAGCAGCCAAGAAACCGCCGCCGGGGAGCTGTTTTTT,CASSQETAAGELFF
TRBJ1-2,.,few,TRBV7-9,TGTGCCAGCAGCGAGACGGACGGCTTTGAGGGCTACACCTTC,CASSETDGFEGYTF
TRBJ1-2,TRBD1,.,TRBV12-3/TRBV12-4,TGTGCCAGCAGTTTTAACAGGGGTGATGGCTACACCTTC,CASSFNRGDGYTF
TRBJ1-5,.,few,TRBV20-1,TGCAGTGCTAGAGTCCCAGTAGGCGATCAGCCCCAGCATTTT,CSARVPVGDQPQHF
TRBJ1-5,.,few,TRBV29-1,TGCAGCGTCGGCCAGACAGCGGGACAGCCCCAGCATTTT,CSVGQTAGQPQHF
TRBJ1-6,.,few,TRBV20-1,TGCAGTGCTAGAGTGGCAGGGTTGGATTCACCCCTCCACTTT,CSARVAGLDSPLHF